These T cell receptor beta chains were read from a single sample in a study of T cell responses to AZD1222 COVID-19 vaccine. Assay used: immunoSEQ multiplex PCR; TCRdb lists only in-frame clones, some missing. The sample holds 130,000 to 150,000 clones, around 86% seen once. Sequences were derived from peripheral blood, sampled on day 0 of MenACWY control vaccination. The receptors stem from an adult in good health. CDR3s include the opening cysteine and the closing phenylalanine or tryptophan. The D gene is left open where the match is weak. Clone size is given for some rows only: seen once, a few or many times, or a class if the clone is expanded.

cdr3_aa cdr3_nt v_call clone_size d_call j_call
CASSYGQGYYGYTF TGCGCCAGCAGCTACGGACAGGGCTACTATGGCTACACCTTC TRBV5-1 NA TRBD1 TRBJ1-2
CASSTQVGRTSYNEQFF TGTGCCAGTAGTACGCAAGTAGGAAGGACAAGTTACAATGAGCAGTTCTTC TRBV19 NA NA TRBJ2-1
CTSSQAGQEENTIYF TGCACCAGCAGCCAAGCGGGACAGGAGGAAAACACCATATATTTT TRBV1 NA NA TRBJ1-3
CASSLEVGNIQYF TGTGCCAGCAGCTTAGAGGTGGGAAACATTCAGTACTTC TRBV11-2 few NA TRBJ2-4
CASSLWGRGEGKNIQYF TGTGCCAGCAGTTTATGGGGGCGGGGAGAGGGCAAAAACATTCAGTACTTC TRBV28 NA NA TRBJ2-4
CASSQDRVAASYNEQFF TGTGCCAGCAGCCAAGATCGGGTAGCGGCCTCCTACAATGAGCAGTTCTTC TRBV4-2 NA NA TRBJ2-1
CASSLEGGNTGELFF TGTGCCAGCAGCCTGGAAGGAGGGAACACCGGGGAGCTGTTTTTT TRBV6-5 NA NA TRBJ2-2
CASSPDGLAVEETQYF TGTGCCAGCAGCCCGGATGGACTAGCGGTGGAAGAGACCCAGTACTTC TRBV5-4 NA TRBD2 TRBJ2-5
CASSDYRPGEKLFF TGTGCCAGCAGTGATTACCGGCCGGGGGAAAAACTGTTTTTT TRBV6-1 NA NA TRBJ1-4
CASSSGQEYNEQFF TGTGCCAGCAGCTCGGGACAGGAGTACAATGAGCAGTTCTTC TRBV7-9 NA TRBD1 TRBJ2-1
CASSRSGGGNEKLFF TGTGCCAGCAGTCGTTCCGGGGGAGGGAATGAAAAACTGTTTTTT TRBV3-1/TRBV3-2 NA NA TRBJ1-4